Each of the 20 T cell receptor beta chains below was sequenced from the same sample in a study of cytomegalovirus exposure and HLA in healthy donors. The study ran its PCR with 60 Vbeta and 13 Jbeta primers. The assay was immunoSEQ multiplex PCR, and TCRdb's table has in-frame clones only and misses some. Among some 100,000 clones listed, 65% to 90% were seen once. The sequencing sample was made of PBMCs. These receptors all stem from a woman aged 25-40 years in good health and CMV-seronegative.

This chain uses TRBV19 with TRBJ2-1, with D possibly being TRBD2 (7 bases). CDR3 length: 15 residues. Between the trimmed V and J ends, which lost 4 bases and 8 bases, there was a span of 18 bases. From germline, CDR1 is LNHDA and CDR2 SQIVND (reference sequence). CDR3 residues: CASSRGGDPRDEQFF. The CDR3 DNA sequence: TGTGCCAGTAGTAGAGGGGGGGACCCTAGGGATGAGCAGTTCTTC.

This rearrangement joins TRBV6-4 to TRBJ2-1; 11 nucleotides line up with TRBD2. This CDR3 spans 15 amino acids. Germline V CDR1 and CDR2: MRHNA, SNTAGT. J gave up 7 bases and V 6 bases, and 8 bases lay outside the gene matches. As DNA, the CDR3 is TGTGCCAGCAGCAAACTAGCGGGAGTAGGTAATGAGCAGTTCTTC. This gives the protein CASSKLAGVGNEQFF.

The chain links TRBV4-1 to TRBJ2-1; 9 bases match TRBD2. The germline V gene has CDR1 MGHRA and CDR2 YSYEKL. The V gene end was trimmed by 6 bases and the J gene end by 5 bases; junction bases not matched to a gene: 8. The CDR3 is made up of 15 amino acids. CDR3 protein: CASRTSGGLHNEQFF. Written as DNA, the CDR3 is TGCGCCAGCAGGACTAGCGGAGGCCTACACAATGAGCAGTTCTTC.

The V call is TRBV19, the J call TRBJ2-6; D call uncertain. The CDR3 extends over 15 amino acids. Germline V gene data show CDR1 as LNHDA and CDR2 as SQIVND (reference sequence). V was pared by 3 bases and J by 4 bases, with 10 bases between. This CDR3 reads CASSIAGMGANVLTF. DNA of the CDR3: TGTGCCAGTAGTATTGCCGGTATGGGGGCCAACGTCCTGACTTTC.

The V gene is TRBV19, the J gene TRBJ2-4, with 7 bases matching TRBD2. V trimming: 1 base; J trimming: 3 bases; junction bases outside the gene matches: 18. The CDR3 is 20 amino acids. Germline V gene lookup returns CDR1 LNHDA and CDR2 SQIVND (reference sequence). The DNA of the CDR3 is TGTGCCAGTAGTATAGCGAAGACCGGACTAGAGGGTTTTGTCAAAAACATTCAGTACTTC. Amino acid sequence: CASSIAKTGLEGFVKNIQYF.

The genes are TRBV30 and TRBJ2-1; TRBD2 aligns across 11 bases. The CDR3 totals 13 residues. Looked up from germline, CDR1 is GTSNPN and CDR2 is SVGIG (reference sequence). V dropped 3 bases and J dropped 9; count of bases not matched to a gene: 4. The CDR3 here is CAWRRGLAGEQFF. The CDR3, as DNA: TGTGCCTGGAGACGCGGACTAGCGGGTGAGCAGTTCTTC.

The V and J genes are TRBV5-4 and TRBJ2-2; 15 bases fit TRBD2. Germline-derived CDR1 and CDR2 are SGHNT and YYREEE (reference sequence). The CDR3 has 17 residues. V lost 4 bases to trimming and J lost 6 bases; unmatched junction nucleotides: 7. The CDR3 coding sequence is TGTGCCAGCAGCGTAGGGGGACTAGCGGGAGGACCCGGGGAGCTGTTTTTT. Translation: CASSVGGLAGGPGELFF. The whole variable domain, remainder taken from reference TRBV5-4 and TRBJ2-2, is ETGVTQSPTHLIKTRGQQVTLRCSSQSGHNTVSWYQQALGQGPQFIFQYYREEENGRGNFPPRFSGLQFPNYSSELNVNALELDDSALYLCASSVGGLAGGPGELFFGEGSRLTVL.

This clone was counted between two and nine times. The chain recombines TRBV7-9 with TRBJ2-7; a weak D match, TRBD1 (6 bases). Trimming left V 1 base short and J 1 base short, with 14 bases between. The CDR3 is 16 amino acids. The germline V gene encodes CDR1 SEHNR and CDR2 FQNEAQ (reference sequence). CDR3 nucleotide sequence: TGTGCCAGCAGCTTAGGATGGCAGGGGAAATCCTACGAGCAGTACTTC. Its translation: CASSLGWQGKSYEQYF. Complete variable domain (other parts from reference TRBV7-9 and TRBJ2-7): DTGVSQNPRHKITKRGQNVTFRCDPISEHNRLYWYRQTLGQGPEFLTYFQNEAQLEKSRLLSDRFSAERPKGSFSTLEIQRTEQGDSAMYLCASSLGWQGKSYEQYFGPGTRLTVT.

A remark on this clone: The sample carries other DNA sequences with the same CDR3. V usage is TRBV5-1 and J usage is TRBJ2-1; 7 nucleotides line up with TRBD2. The length of the CDR3 is 17 residues. The junction had 6 bases not matched to a gene; V was cut back by 0 bases and J by 0 bases. From germline, CDR1 is SGHRS and CDR2 YFSETQ. CDR3 amino acids: CASSLEASGSSYNEQFF. The CDR3 nucleotides are TGCGCCAGCAGCTTGGAGGCTAGCGGAAGCTCCTACAATGAGCAGTTCTTC.

This clone occurred a few times. The V and J genes are TRBV10-1 and TRBJ2-3; D might be TRBD1 (5 bases). V was shortened by 7 bases and J by 4 bases, with 9 bases between the two germline ends. The CDR3 extends over 12 amino acids. CDR1 is WNHNN, CDR2 SYGVQD, per germline (reference sequence). The CDR3 protein is CASTAGPDTQYF. For the CDR3, the DNA is TGCGCCAGCACCGCAGGGCCAGATACGCAGTATTTT.

This CDR3 is CSVEEASFETQYF. Here the CDR3 DNA reads TGCAGCGTTGAAGAGGCCTCTTTTGAGACCCAGTACTTC. This chain uses TRBV29-1 with TRBJ2-5, with D unclear. The CDR3 sequence is 13 residues long. Germline V gives CDR1 SQVTM, CDR2 ANQGSEA. Trimming took 0 bases from V and 5 from J, leaving 10 bases between them.

The V and J genes are TRBV25-1 and TRBJ1-6, with D perhaps matching TRBD1 (5 bases). With 7 bases removed from V and 7 bases from J, the gap between germline ends came to 14 bases. The CDR3 runs 14 residues. Germline-derived CDR1 and CDR2 are MGHDK and SYGVNS. CDR3 nucleotide sequence: TGTGCCAGCAAAGGGGTAACGGAGAATTCACCCCTCCACTTT. Its protein is CASKGVTENSPLHF.

This chain connects TRBV10-3 to TRBJ2-2; no clear D gene. V was trimmed by 4 bases and J by 1 base, leaving 7 bases between them. This CDR3 spans 14 amino acids. CDR1 is ENHRY, CDR2 SYGVKD, per germline. CDR3 nucleotides: TGTGCCATCAGTGTATCAGGGAACACCGGGGAGCTGTTTTTT. This codes for CAISVSGNTGELFF.

This chain links TRBV6-5 with TRBJ2-1, with a weak D call TRBD2 (6 bases). This CDR3 region has 15 residues. From germline, CDR1 is MNHEY and CDR2 SVGAGI. The V end lost 0 bases, the J end lost 5 bases, and 11 bases lay between the germline ends. The CDR3 loop reads CASSYSMLADNEQFF. CDR3 bases: TGTGCCAGCAGTTACTCGATGTTAGCGGACAATGAGCAGTTCTTC.

The J gene is TRBJ2-5, the V gene TRBV19, with 9 bases lining up with TRBD2. Trimming cost V 6 bases and J 5 bases; bases outside gene matches: 4. The CDR3 contains 13 residues. CDR1 is LNHDA and CDR2 is SQIVND in the germline V gene (reference sequence). The CDR3 DNA is TGTGCCAGTAGAGCTAGCGGGATTGAGACCCAGTACTTC. Protein product: CASRASGIETQYF.

This clone has only one observation. The rearrangement joins TRBV14 to TRBJ1-1, with D hard to call. Germline assignment: CDR1 SGHDN and CDR2 FVKESK. The V gene lost 0 bases and the J gene lost 7 bases, with 12 bases spanning the gap. The CDR3 is 14 amino acids. The CDR3 DNA follows: TGTGCCAGCAGCCAAGAAGCGACGGCCCGTGAAGCTTTCTTT. It yields the protein CASSQEATAREAFF.

The chain combines TRBV4-1 with TRBJ2-1, with a possible D match to TRBD1 (6 bases). V was pared by 0 bases and J by 2 bases, with 14 bases between. The CDR3 consists of 17 residues. CDR1 is MGHRA, CDR2 YSYEKL, per germline. The CDR3 region has the DNA TGCGCCAGCAGCCAAGATCCCGCCAGGGGCGCCTACAATGAGCAGTTCTTC. Translation gives CASSQDPARGAYNEQFF.

The CDR3 here is CASSLAGGQGSNEQYF. For the CDR3, the DNA is TGCGCCAGCAGCTTGGCGGGGGGACAGGGATCCAACGAGCAGTACTTC. This rearrangement joins TRBV5-1 to TRBJ2-7; TRBD1 agrees at 9 bases. The CDR3 loop spans 16 amino acids. The V gene end was trimmed by 0 bases and the J gene end by 5 bases; junction bases not matched to a gene: 9. Looked up from germline, CDR1 is SGHRS and CDR2 is YFSETQ.

This chain links TRBV19 with TRBJ2-7, with D possibly matching TRBD1 (5 bases). The germline V gene encodes CDR1 LNHDA and CDR2 SQIVND (reference sequence). Trimming removed 5 bases at V and 2 bases at J, with 16 bases between. This CDR3 has 15 amino acids. In DNA form, the CDR3 reads TGTGCCAGTAGTCACACAGGTCCCCTAACCTACGAGCAGTACTTC. This translates into CASSHTGPLTYEQYF.

The J gene is TRBJ2-5, the V gene TRBV19; 7 bases fit TRBD1. Germline trimming cut 6 bases from V and 4 bases from J; bases unmatched to any gene: 8. The germline V gene encodes CDR1 LNHDA and CDR2 SQIVND (reference sequence). CDR3 length: 14 amino acids. CDR3 region: CASRATGDRETQYF. CDR3 coding DNA: TGTGCCAGTAGAGCCACAGGGGATCGAGAGACCCAGTACTTC.